The sequence of this T cell receptor beta chain was determined in a study of T cell responses to AZD1222 COVID-19 vaccine. Study-wide results and limits: It should be noted that donors were predominantly white British and more often female, and clonal diversity was possibly underestimated. Repertoire sampling was restricted to post-peak T cell response timepoints. When two AZD1222 doses had been given, Spike-specific TCR breadth and depth rose. Baseline serostatus was positive in only a handful of AZD1222 recipients.

The ends were cut back, 6 bases at V and 3 bases at J, with 2 bases in the middle. Germline V gene data show CDR1 as MNHEY and CDR2 as SMNVEV (reference sequence). The CDR3 runs to 11 residues. Only in-frame clones appear in the TCRdb table, and some are missing; sequencing was by immunoSEQ multiplex PCR. The profile covers about 180,000 clones, with roughly 91% appearing a single time and around 1.9% taken by the ten largest. Note on this clone: Its target is not known. A much bigger clone sits one base away, suggesting this may be a read error.

The specimen comprised peripheral blood, sampled 28 days after the second AZD1222 dose. The chain employs TRBV27 and TRBJ2-2; D is unresolved. The source of this sequence is an adult who received the AZD1222 COVID-19 vaccine. The CDR3 here is CASRDTGELFF. For the CDR3, the DNA is TGTGCCAGCAGAGACACCGGGGAGCTGTTTTTT.